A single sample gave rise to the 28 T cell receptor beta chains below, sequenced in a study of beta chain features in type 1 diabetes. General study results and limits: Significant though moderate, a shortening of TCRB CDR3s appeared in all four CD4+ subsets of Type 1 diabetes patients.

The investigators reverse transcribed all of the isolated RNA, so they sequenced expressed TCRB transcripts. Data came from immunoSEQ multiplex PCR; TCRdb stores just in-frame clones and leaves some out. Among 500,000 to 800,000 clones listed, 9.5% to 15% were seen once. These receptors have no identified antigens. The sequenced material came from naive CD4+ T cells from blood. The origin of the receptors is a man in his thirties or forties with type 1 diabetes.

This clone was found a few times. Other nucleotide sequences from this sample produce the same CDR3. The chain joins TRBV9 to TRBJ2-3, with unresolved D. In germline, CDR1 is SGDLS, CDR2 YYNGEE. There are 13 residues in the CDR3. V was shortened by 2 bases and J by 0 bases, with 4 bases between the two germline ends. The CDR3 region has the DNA TGTGCCAGCAGCGTGGGTAGCACAGATACGCAGTATTTT. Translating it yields CASSVGSTDTQYF.

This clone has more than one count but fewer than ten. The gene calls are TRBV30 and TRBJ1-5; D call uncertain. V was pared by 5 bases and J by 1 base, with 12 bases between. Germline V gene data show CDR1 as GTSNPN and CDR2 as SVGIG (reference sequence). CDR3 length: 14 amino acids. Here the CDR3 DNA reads TGTGCCTGGTCGTTGACCGAGAGCAATCAGCCCCAGCATTTT. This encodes CAWSLTESNQPQHF.

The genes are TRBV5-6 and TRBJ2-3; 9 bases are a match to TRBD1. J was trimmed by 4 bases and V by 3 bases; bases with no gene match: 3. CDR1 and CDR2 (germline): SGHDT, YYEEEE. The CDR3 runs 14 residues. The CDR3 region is CASSSTGGADTQYF. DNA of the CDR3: TGTGCCAGCAGCTCGACAGGGGGAGCAGATACGCAGTATTTT.

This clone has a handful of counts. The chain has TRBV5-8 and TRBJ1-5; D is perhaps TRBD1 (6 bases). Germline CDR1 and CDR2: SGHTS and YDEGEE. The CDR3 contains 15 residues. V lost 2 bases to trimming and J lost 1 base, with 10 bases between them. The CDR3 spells CASSLPGTSNQPQHF. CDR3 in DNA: TGTGCCAGCAGCTTACCGGGGACAAGCAATCAGCCCCAGCATTTT.

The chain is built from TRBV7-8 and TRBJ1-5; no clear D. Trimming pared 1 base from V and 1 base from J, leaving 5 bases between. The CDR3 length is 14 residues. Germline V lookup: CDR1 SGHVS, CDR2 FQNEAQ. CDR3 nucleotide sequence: TGTGCCAGCAGCTTAGTAGGCAGCAATCAGCCCCAGCATTTT. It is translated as CASSLVGSNQPQHF.

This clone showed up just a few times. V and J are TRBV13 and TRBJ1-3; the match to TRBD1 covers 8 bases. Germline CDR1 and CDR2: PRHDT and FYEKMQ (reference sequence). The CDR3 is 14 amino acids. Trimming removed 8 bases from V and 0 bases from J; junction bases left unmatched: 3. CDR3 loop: CASAGTGSGNTIYF. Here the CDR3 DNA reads TGTGCCAGCGCTGGGACAGGCTCTGGAAACACCATATATTTT.

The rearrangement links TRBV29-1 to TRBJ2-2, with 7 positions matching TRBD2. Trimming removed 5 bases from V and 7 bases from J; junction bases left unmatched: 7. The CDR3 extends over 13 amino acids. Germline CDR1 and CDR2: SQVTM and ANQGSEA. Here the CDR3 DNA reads TGCAGCGTTAAGGGGAGGGCGGACGGGGAGCTGTTTTTT. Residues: CSVKGRADGELFF.

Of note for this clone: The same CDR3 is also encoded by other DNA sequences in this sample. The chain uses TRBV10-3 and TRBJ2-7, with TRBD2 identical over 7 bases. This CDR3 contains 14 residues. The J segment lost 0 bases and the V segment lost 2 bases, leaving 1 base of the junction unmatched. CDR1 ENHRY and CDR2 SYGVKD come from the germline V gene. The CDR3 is CAISEGGSSYEQYF. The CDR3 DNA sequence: TGTGCCATCAGTGAGGGCGGGAGCTCCTACGAGCAGTACTTC.

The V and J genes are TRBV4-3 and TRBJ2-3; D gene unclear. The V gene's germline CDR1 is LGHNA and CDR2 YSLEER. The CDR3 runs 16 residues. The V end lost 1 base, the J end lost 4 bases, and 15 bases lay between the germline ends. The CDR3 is CASSQVVGPSADTQYF. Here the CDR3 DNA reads TGCGCCAGCAGCCAAGTCGTTGGGCCGAGCGCAGATACGCAGTATTTT.

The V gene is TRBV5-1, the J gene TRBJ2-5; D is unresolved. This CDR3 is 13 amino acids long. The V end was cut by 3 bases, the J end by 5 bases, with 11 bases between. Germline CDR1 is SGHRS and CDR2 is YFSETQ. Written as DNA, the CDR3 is TGCGCCAGCAGCTCCACTACGAAGGAGACCCAGTACTTC. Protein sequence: CASSSTTKETQYF.

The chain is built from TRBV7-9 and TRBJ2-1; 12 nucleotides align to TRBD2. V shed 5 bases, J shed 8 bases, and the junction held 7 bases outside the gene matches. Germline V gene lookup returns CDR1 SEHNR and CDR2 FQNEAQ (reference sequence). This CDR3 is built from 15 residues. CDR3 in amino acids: CASSQGLAGIDEQFF. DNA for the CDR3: TGTGCCAGCAGCCAAGGACTAGCGGGGATAGATGAGCAGTTCTTC.

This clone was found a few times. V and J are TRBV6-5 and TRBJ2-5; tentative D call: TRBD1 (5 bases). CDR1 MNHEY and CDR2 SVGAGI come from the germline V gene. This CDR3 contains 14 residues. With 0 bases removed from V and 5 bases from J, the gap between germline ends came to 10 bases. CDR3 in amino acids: CASSYSQGGETQYF. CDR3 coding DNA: TGTGCCAGCAGTTACTCTCAGGGTGGCGAGACCCAGTACTTC.

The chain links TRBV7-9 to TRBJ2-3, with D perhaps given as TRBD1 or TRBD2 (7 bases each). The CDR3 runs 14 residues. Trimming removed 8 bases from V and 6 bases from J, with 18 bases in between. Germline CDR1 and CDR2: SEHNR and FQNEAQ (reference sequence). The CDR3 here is CASSQGRGPDTQYF. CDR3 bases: TGTGCCAGCTCCCAAGGGAGGGGGCCGGATACGCAGTATTTT.

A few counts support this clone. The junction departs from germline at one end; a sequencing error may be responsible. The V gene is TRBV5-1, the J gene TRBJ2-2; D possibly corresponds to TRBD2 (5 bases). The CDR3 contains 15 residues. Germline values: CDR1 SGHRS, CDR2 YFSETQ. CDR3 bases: TGCGCCAGCAGCTTTAATCCCGGGAACGCCGGGGAGCTGTTTTTT. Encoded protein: CASSFNPGNAGELFF.

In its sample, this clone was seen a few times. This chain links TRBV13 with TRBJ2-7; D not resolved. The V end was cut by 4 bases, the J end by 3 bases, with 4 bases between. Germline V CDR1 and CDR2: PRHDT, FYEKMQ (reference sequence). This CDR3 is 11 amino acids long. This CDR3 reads CASSSGYEQYF. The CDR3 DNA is TGTGCCAGCAGCTCTGGCTACGAGCAGTACTTC. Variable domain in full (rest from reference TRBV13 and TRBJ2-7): AAGVIQSPRHLIKEKRETATLKCYPIPRHDTVYWYQQGPGQDPQFLISFYEKMQSDKGSIPDRFSAQQFSDYHSELNMSSLELGDSALYFCASSSGYEQYFGPGTRLTVT.

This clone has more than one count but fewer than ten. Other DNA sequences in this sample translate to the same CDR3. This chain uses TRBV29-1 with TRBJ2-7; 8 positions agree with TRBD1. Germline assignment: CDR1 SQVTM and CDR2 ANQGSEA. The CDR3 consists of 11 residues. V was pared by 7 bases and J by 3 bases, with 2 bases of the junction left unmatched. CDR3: CSAGQGYEQYF. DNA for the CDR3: TGCAGCGCCGGACAGGGCTACGAGCAGTACTTC.

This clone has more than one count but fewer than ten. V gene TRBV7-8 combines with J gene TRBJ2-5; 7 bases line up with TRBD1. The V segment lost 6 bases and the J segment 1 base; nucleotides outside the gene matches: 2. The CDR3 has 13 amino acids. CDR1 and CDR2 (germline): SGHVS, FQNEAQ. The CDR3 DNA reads TGTGCCAGCAGGCGACAGGGCCAAGAGACCCAGTACTTC. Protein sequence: CASRRQGQETQYF.

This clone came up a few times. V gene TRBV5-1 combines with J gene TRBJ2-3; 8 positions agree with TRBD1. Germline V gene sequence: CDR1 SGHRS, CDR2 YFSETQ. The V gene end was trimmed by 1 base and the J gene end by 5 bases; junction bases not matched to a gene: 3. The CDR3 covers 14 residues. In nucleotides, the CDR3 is TGCGCCAGCAGCTTGACAGGGGGTGAAGATACGCAGTATTTT. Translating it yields CASSLTGGEDTQYF. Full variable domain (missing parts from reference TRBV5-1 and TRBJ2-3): KAGVTQTPRYLIKTRGQQVTLSCSPISGHRSVSWYQQTPGQGLQFLFEYFSETQRNKGNFPGRFSGRQFSNSRSEMNVSTLELGDSALYLCASSLTGGEDTQYFGPGTRLTVL.

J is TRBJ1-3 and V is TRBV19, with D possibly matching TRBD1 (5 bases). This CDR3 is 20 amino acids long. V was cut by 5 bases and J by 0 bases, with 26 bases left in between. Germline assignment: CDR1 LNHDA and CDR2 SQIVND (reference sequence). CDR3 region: CASSPEGDSRTSLSGNTIYF. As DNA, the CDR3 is TGTGCCAGTAGTCCCGAGGGAGACAGCCGAACCTCCCTCTCTGGAAACACCATATATTTT.

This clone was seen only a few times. CDR3 bases: TGTGCCAGCAGCTTAGAAGTTGGGACCCAGTACTTC. Encoded protein: CASSLEVGTQYF. The J gene is TRBJ2-5, the V gene TRBV7-2, with D unresolved. Germline values: CDR1 SGHTA, CDR2 FQGNSA. This CDR3 has 12 amino acids. The V and J ends lost 1 base and 7 bases respectively, with 7 bases between them. The full variable domain, in which reference TRBV7-2 and TRBJ2-5 provide the parts outside the CDR3, is GAGVSQSPSNKVTEKGKDVELRCDPISGHTALYWYRQSLGQGLEFLIYFQGNSAPDKSGLPSDRFSAERTGGSVSTLTIQRTQQEDSAVYLCASSLEVGTQYFGPGTRLLVL.

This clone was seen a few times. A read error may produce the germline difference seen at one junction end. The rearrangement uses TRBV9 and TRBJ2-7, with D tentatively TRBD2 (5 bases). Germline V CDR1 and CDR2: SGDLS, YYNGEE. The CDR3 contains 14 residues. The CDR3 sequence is CASSVGPGSSEQYF. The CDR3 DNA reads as TGTGCCAGCAGCGTAGGACCGGGGTCCTCCGAGCAGTACTTC.

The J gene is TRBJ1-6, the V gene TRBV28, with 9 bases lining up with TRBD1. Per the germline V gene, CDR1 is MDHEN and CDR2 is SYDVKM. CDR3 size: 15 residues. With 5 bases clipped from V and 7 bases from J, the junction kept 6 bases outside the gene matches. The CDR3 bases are TGTGCCAGCAGTCCGAACGGACAGGGGAATTCACCCCTCCACTTT. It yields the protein CASSPNGQGNSPLHF.

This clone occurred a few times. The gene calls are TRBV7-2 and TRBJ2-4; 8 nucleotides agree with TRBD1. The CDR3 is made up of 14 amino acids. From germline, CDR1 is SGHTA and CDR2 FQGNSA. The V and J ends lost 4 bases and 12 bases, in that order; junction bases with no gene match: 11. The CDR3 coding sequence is TGTGCCAGCAGCTCTCGGACAGGGAGAGAGGCTCAGTACTTC. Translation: CASSSRTGREAQYF.

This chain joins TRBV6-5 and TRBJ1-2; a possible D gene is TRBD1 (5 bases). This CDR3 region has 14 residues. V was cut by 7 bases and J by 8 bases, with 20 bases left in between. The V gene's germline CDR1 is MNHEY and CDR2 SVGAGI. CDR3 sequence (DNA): TGTGCCAGCACCTTCGGTGGGGCTGGAATGGGCTACACCTTC. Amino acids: CASTFGGAGMGYTF.

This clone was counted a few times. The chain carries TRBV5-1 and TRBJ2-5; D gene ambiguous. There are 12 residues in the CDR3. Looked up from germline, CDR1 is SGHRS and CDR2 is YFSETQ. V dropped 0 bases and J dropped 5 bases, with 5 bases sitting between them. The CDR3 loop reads CASSLDVETQYF. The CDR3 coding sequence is TGCGCCAGCAGCTTGGATGTGGAGACCCAGTACTTC.

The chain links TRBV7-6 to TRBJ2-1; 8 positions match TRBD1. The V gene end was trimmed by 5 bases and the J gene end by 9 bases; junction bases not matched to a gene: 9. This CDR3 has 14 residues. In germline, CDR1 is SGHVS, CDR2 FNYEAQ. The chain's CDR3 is CASSPTTGGGEQFF. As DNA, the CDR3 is TGTGCCAGCAGCCCGACCACAGGGGGAGGTGAGCAGTTCTTC.

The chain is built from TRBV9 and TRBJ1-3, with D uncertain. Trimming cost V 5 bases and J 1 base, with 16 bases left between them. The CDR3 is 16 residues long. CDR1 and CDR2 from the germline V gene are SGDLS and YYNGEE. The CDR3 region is CASSISPATSGNTIYF. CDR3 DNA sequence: TGTGCCAGCAGTATTTCTCCAGCTACTTCTGGAAACACCATATATTTT.

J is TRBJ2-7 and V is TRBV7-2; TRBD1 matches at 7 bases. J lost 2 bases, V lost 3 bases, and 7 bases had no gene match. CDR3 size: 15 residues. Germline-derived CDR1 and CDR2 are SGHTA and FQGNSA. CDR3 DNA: TGTGCCAGCAGCTTCTCCGCAGGGGGAGCCTACGAGCAGTACTTC. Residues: CASSFSAGGAYEQYF.